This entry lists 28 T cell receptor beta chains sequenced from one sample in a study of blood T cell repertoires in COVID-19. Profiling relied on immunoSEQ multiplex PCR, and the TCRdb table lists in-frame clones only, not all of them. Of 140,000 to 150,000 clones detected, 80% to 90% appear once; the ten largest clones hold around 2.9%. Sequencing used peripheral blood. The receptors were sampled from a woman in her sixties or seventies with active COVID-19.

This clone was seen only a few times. CDR3 sequence: CASSLSRGIEKLFF. CDR3 DNA sequence: TGTGCCAGCAGCCTAAGTCGAGGAATTGAAAAACTGTTTTTT. V usage is TRBV5-5 and J usage is TRBJ1-4; D is uncertain. V lost 4 bases and J lost 7, with 14 bases in between. CDR1 SGHKS and CDR2 YYEKEE come from the germline V gene (reference sequence). The CDR3 loop spans 14 amino acids.

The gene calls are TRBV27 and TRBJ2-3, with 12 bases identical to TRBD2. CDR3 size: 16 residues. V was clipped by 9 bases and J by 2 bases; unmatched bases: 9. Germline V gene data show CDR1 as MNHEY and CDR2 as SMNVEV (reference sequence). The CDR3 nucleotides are TGTGCCAGGAGGCTAGCGGGAGGGCCTTACACAGATACGCAGTATTTT. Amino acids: CARRLAGGPYTDTQYF.

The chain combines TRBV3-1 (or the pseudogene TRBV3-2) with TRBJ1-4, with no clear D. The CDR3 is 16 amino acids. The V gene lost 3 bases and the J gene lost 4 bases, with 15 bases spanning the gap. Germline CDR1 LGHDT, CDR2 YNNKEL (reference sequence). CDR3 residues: CASSHSGLFFNEKLFF. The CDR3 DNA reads TGTGCCAGCAGCCACAGCGGGCTATTTTTTAATGAAAAACTGTTTTTT.

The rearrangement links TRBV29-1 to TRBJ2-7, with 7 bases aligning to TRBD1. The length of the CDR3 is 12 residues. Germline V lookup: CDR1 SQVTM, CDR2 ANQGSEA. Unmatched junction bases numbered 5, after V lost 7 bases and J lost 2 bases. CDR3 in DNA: TGCAGCGCCCGGGACAGCCCCTACGAGCAGTACTTC. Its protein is CSARDSPYEQYF.

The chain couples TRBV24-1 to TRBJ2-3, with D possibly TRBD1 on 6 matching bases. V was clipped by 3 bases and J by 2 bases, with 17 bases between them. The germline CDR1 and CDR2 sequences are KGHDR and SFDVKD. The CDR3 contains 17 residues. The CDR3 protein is CATSDPNRDAATDTQYF. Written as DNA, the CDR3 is TGTGCCACCAGTGATCCTAACAGGGACGCAGCCACAGATACGCAGTATTTT.

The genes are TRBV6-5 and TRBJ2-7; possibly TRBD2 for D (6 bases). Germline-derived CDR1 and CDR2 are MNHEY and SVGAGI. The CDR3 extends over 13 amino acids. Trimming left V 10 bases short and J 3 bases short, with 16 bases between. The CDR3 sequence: CAIRGNSFYEQYF. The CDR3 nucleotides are TGTGCCATCCGGGGGAACAGTTTCTACGAGCAGTACTTC.

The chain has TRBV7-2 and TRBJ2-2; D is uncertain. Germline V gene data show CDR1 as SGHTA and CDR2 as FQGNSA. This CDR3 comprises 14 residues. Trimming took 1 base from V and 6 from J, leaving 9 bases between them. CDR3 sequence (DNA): TGTGCCAGCAGCTTAGTTCTATACGCCGGGGAGCTGTTTTTT. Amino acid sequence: CASSLVLYAGELFF. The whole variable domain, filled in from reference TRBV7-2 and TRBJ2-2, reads GAGVSQSPSNKVTEKGKDVELRCDPISGHTALYWYRQSLGQGLEFLIYFQGNSAPDKSGLPSDRFSAERTGGSVSTLTIQRTQQEDSAVYLCASSLVLYAGELFFGEGSRLTVL.

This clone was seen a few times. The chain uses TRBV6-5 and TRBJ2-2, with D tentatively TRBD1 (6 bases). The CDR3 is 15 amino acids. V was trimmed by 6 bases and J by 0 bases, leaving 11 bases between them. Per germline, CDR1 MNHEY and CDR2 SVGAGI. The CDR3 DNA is TGTGCCAGCAGCTTGGGACAAACGAACACCGGGGAGCTGTTTTTT. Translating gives CASSLGQTNTGELFF.

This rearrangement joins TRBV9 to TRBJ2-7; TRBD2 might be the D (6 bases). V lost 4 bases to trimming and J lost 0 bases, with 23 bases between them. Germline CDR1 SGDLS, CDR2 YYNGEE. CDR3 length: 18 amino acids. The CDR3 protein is CASSPYPVRGTFSYEQYF. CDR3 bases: TGTGCCAGCAGCCCCTACCCCGTTCGGGGGACCTTCTCCTACGAGCAGTACTTC.

CDR3 protein: CASSQDGGSGQGGNIQYF. CDR3 nucleotides: TGTGCCAGCAGCCAAGACGGAGGTAGCGGTCAGGGTGGAAACATTCAGTACTTC. V is TRBV4-2 and J is TRBJ2-4; perhaps TRBD2 as D (6 bases). This CDR3 comprises 18 residues. CDR1 and CDR2 from the germline V gene are LGHNA and YNFKEQ. V lost 0 bases and J lost 6, with 21 bases in between.

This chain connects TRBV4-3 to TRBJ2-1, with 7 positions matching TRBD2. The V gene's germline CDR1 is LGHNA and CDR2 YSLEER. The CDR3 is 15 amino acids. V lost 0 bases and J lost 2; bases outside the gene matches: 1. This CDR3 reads CASSQDGLAYNEQFF. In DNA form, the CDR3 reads TGCGCCAGCAGCCAAGACGGACTAGCCTACAATGAGCAGTTCTTC.

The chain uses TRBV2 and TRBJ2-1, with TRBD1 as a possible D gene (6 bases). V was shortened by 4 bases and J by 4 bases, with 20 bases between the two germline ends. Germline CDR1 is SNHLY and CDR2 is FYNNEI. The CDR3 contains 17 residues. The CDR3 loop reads CASSVEGRGRYYNEQFF. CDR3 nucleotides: TGTGCCAGCAGTGTAGAAGGCAGGGGACGTTATTACAATGAGCAGTTCTTC.

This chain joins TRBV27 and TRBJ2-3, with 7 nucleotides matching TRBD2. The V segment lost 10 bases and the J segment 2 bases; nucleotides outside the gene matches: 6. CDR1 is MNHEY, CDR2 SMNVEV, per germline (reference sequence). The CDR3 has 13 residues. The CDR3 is CATSLADTDTQYF. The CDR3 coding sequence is TGTGCCACCTCCCTAGCGGACACAGATACGCAGTATTTT.

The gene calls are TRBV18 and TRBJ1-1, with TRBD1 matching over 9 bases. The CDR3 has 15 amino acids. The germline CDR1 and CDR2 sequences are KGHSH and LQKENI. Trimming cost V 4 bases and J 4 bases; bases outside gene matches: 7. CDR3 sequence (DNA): TGTGCCAGCTCACGGGGACAGGGAAGGGGCACTGAAGCTTTCTTT. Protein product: CASSRGQGRGTEAFF.

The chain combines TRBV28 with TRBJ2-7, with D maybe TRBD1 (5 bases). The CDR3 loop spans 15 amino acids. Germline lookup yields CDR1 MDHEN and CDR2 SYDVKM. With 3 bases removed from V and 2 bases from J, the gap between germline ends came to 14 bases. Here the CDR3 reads CASSLDQGSPYEQYF. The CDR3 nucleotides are TGTGCCAGCAGTTTGGACCAGGGATCCCCCTACGAGCAGTACTTC.

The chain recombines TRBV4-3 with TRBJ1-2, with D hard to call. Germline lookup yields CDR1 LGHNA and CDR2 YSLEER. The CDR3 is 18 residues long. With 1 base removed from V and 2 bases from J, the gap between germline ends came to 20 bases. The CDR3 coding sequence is TGCGCCAGCAGCCAAGTCGACGTCCTAGGTTTTACCAACTATGGCTACACCTTC. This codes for CASSQVDVLGFTNYGYTF.

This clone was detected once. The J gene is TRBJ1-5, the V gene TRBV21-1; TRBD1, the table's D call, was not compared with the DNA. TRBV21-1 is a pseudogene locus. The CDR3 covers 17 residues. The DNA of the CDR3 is TGTGCCAGCAGCAAAGTGAACAGGGACAGGGGCCCGGGGCCCCAGCATTTT. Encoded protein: CASSKVNRDRGPGPQHF.

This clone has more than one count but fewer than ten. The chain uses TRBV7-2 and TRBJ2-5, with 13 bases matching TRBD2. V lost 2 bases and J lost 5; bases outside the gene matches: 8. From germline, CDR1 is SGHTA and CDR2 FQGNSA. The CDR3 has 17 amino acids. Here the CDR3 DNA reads TGTGCCAGCAGCTTATGGACTAGCGGGAGAGGGGTGGAGACCCAGTACTTC. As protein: CASSLWTSGRGVETQYF.

This CDR3 is CASSPQGVSYEQYF. Written as DNA, the CDR3 is TGTGCCAGCTCACCACAGGGGGTCTCCTACGAGCAGTACTTC. The chain couples TRBV18 to TRBJ2-7; D possibly corresponds to TRBD1 (6 bases). The ends were cut back, 1 base at V and 0 bases at J, with 7 bases in the middle. There are 14 residues in the CDR3. CDR1 and CDR2 (germline): KGHSH, LQKENI. The full variable domain, its missing parts supplied by reference TRBV18 and TRBJ2-7, is NAGVMQNPRHLVRRRGQEARLRCSPMKGHSHVYWYRQLPEEGLKFMVYLQKENIIDESGMPKERFSAEFPKEGPSILRIQQVVRGDSAAYFCASSPQGVSYEQYFGPGTRLTVT.

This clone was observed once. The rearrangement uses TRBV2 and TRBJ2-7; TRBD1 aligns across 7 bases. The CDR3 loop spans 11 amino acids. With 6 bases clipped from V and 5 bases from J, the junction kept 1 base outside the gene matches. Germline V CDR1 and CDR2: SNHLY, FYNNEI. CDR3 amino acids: CASSGTDEQYF. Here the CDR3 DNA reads TGTGCCAGCAGCGGGACAGACGAGCAGTACTTC.

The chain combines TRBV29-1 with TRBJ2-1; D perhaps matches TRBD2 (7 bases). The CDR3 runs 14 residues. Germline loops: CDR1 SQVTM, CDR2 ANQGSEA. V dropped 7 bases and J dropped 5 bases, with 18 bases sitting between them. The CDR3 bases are TGCAGCGCCGGCGGGGGCAGACCTAACAATGAGCAGTTCTTC. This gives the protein CSAGGGRPNNEQFF.

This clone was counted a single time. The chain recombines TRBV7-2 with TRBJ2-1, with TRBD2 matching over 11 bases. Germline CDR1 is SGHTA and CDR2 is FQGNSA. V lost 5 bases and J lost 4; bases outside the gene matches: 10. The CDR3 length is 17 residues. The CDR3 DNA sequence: TGTGCCAGCAGCACACTTGTAGCGGGAGGGATATACAATGAGCAGTTCTTC. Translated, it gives CASSTLVAGGIYNEQFF.

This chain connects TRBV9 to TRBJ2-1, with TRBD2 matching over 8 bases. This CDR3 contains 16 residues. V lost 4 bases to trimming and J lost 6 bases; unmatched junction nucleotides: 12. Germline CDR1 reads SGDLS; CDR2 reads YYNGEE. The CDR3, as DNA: TGTGCCAGCAGCTCTGTGAGCGGGAGACTGGGCAATGAGCAGTTCTTC. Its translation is CASSSVSGRLGNEQFF. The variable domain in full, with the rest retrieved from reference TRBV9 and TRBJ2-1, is DSGVTQTPKHLITATGQRVTLRCSPRSGDLSVYWYQQSLDQGLQFLIQYYNGEERAKGNILERFSAQQFPDLHSELNLSSLELGDSALYFCASSSVSGRLGNEQFFGPGTRLTVL.

CDR3 bases: TGCGCCAGCCGATCGACGACTAGCGGGAGTGGAGAGACCCAGTACTTC. As protein: CASRSTTSGSGETQYF. This rearrangement joins TRBV5-1 to TRBJ2-5; TRBD2 matches at 12 bases. Trimming took 7 bases from V and 4 from J; bases not matched to a gene: 11. The length of the CDR3 is 16 residues. Per germline, CDR1 SGHRS and CDR2 YFSETQ.

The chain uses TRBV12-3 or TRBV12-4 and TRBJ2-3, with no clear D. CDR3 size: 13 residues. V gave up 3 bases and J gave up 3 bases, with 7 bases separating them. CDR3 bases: TGTGCCAGCAGTTTTTCTTTGACAGATACGCAGTATTTT. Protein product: CASSFSLTDTQYF.

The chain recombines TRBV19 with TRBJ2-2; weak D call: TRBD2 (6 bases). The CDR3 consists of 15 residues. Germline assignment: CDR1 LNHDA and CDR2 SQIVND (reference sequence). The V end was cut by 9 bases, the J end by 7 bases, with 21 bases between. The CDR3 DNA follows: TGTGCCAGCCAGGAGGGGATCCTTATAGTCGGGGAGCTGTTTTTT. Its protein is CASQEGILIVGELFF.

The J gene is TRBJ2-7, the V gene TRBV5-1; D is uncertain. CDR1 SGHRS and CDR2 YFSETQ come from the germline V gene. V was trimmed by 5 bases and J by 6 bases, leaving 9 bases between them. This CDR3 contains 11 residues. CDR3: CASSSGSEQYF. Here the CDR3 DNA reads TGCGCCAGCAGTTCTGGCAGCGAGCAGTACTTC.

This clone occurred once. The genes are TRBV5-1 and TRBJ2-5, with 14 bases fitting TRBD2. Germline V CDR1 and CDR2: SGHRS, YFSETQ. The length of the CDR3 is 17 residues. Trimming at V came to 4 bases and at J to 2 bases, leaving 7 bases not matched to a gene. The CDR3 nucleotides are TGCGCCAGCAGCCCGGGACTAGCGGGAGACCCACAAGAGACCCAGTACTTC. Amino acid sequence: CASSPGLAGDPQETQYF.